This T cell receptor beta chain comes out of a study of T cell responses to AZD1222 COVID-19 vaccine. Study observations and caveats: Most donors were white British, females outnumbered males, and clonal diversity was possibly underestimated. Just a handful of people given AZD1222 tested seropositive at baseline. No day 14 peak samples; only post-peak repertoires were characterized.

J gave up 11 bases and V 0 bases, and 4 bases lay outside the gene matches. Germline CDR1 is MNHEY and CDR2 is SVGAGI. CDR3 size: 12 residues. Worth noting for this clone: What it recognizes is unknown.

The protocol was immunoSEQ multiplex PCR, while the TCRdb copy is restricted to in-frame clones and leaves out a portion. Of roughly 120,000 clones listed, about 93% were seen once; the top ten hold roughly 6.6%. The J gene is TRBJ2-7, the V gene TRBV6-5, with 7 bases lining up with TRBD1. The material sequenced was peripheral blood, taken on day 0 of AZD1222 vaccination. The receptor was derived from an adult in good health. The CDR3 here is CASSYSTGKKYF. In nucleotides, the CDR3 is TGTGCCAGCAGTTACTCGACAGGGAAGAAGTACTTC.